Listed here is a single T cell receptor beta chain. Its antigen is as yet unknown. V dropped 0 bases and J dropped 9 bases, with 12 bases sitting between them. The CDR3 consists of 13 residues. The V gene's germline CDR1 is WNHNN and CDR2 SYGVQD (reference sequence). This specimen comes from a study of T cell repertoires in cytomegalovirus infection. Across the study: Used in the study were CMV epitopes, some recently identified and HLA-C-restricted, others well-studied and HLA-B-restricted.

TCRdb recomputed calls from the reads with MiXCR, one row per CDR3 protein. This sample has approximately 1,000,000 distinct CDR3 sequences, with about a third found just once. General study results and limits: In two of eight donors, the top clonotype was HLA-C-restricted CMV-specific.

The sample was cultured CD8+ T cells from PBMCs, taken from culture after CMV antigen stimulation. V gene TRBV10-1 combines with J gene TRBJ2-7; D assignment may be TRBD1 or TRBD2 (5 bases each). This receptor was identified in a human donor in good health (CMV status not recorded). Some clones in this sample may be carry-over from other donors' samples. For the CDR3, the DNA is TGCGCCAGCAGTGAGTCTGGGACCGTCGGGCAGTACTTC. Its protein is CASSESGTVGQYF.